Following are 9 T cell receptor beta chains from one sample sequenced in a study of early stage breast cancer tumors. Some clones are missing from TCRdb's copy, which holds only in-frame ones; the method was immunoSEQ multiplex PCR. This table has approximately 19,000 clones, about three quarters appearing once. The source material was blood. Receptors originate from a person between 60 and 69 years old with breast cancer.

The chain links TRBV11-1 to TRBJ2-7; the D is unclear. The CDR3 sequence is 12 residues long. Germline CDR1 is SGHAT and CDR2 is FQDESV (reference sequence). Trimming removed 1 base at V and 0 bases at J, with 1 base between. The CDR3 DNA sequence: TGTGCCAGCAGCTTAGACTCCTACGAGCAGTACTTC. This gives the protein CASSLDSYEQYF.

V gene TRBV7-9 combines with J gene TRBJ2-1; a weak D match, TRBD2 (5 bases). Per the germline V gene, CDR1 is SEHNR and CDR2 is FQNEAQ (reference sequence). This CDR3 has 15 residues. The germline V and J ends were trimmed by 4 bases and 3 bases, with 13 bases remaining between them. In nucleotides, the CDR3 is TGTGCCAGCAGCTCCATCTCCCGGGACTACAATGAGCAGTTCTTC. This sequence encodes CASSSISRDYNEQFF.

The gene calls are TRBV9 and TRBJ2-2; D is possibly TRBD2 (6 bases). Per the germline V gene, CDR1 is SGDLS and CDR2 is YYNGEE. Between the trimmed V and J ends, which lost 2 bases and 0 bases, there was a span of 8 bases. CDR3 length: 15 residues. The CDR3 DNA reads TGTGCCAGCAGCGTCCGACTAGCGAACACCGGGGAGCTGTTTTTT. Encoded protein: CASSVRLANTGELFF. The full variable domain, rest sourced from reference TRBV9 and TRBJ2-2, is DSGVTQTPKHLITATGQRVTLRCSPRSGDLSVYWYQQSLDQGLQFLIQYYNGEERAKGNILERFSAQQFPDLHSELNLSSLELGDSALYFCASSVRLANTGELFFGEGSRLTVL.

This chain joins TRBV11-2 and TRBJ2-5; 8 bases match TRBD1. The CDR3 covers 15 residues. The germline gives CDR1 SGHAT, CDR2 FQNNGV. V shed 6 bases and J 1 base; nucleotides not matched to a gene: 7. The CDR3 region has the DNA TGTGCCAGCAGATCAATCGGACAGGGCCAAGAGACCCAGTACTTC. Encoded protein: CASRSIGQGQETQYF.

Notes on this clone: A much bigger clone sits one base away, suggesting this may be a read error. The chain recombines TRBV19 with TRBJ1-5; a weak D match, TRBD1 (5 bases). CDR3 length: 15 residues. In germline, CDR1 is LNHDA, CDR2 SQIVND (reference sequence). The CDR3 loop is CVSSIFSGTNQPQHF. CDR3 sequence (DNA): TGTGTCAGTAGTATTTTTTCGGGGACCAATCAGCCCCAGCATTTT.

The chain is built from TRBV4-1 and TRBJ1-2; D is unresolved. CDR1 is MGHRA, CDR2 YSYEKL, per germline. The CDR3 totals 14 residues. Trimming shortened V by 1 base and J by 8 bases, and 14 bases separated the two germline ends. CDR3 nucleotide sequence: TGCGCCAGCAGCCAAGTTGGCGGAGACATCGGCTACACCTTC. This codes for CASSQVGGDIGYTF.

This CDR3 reads CSAIQETQYF. The DNA of the CDR3 is TGCAGTGCGATCCAAGAGACCCAGTACTTC. The J gene is TRBJ2-5, the V gene TRBV20-1; no clear D gene. Germline CDR1 DFQATT, CDR2 SNEGSKA (reference sequence). The CDR3 has 10 amino acids. Trimming took off 6 bases at V and 1 base at J, with 3 bases between the two ends.

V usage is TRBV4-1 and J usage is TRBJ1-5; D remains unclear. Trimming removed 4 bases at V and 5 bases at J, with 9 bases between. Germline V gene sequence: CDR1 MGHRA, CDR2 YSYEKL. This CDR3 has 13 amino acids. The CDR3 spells CASSPAEDQPQHF. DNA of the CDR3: TGCGCCAGCAGCCCGGCAGAAGATCAGCCCCAGCATTTT.

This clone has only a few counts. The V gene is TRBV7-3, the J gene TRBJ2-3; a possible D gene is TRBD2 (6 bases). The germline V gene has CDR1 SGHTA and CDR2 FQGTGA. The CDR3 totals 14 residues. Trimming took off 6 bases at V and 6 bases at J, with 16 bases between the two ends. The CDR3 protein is CASSSRTTPDTQYF. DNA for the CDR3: TGTGCCAGCAGTTCTAGGACTACCCCGGATACGCAGTATTTT.